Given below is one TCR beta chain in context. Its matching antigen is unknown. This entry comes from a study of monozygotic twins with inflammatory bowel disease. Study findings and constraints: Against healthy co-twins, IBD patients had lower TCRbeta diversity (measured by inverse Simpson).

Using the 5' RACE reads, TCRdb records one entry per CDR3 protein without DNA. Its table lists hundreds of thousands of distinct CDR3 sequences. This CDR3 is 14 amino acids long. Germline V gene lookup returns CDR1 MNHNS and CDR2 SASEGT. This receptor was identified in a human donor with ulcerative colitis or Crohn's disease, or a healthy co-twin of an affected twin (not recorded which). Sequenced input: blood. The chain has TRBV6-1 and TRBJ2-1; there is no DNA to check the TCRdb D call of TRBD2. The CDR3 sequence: CASTPAGGNNEQFF.